A selection of T cell receptor beta chains follows, all from one sample in a study of blood T cell repertoires in COVID-19. Profiling relied on immunoSEQ multiplex PCR, and the TCRdb table lists in-frame clones only, not all of them. The profile shows more than 150,000 clones, roughly 87% of them singletons. Sequences were obtained from PBMCs or T cells enriched from blood (not recorded which). Receptors originate from a woman in her 30s who had recovered from COVID-19. The CDR3 runs from the conserved cysteine through the conserved F or W. The D gene is left open where the match is weak. Not all rows give a size; the values are once, few, many and, for expanded clones, a class.

j_call: TRBJ2-3
v_call: TRBV5-1
d_call: .
clone_size: .
cdr3_nt: TGCGCCAGCAGCATCGGACGGGCGGGAGATACGCAGTATTTT
cdr3_aa: CASSIGRAGDTQYF

j_call: TRBJ1-5
v_call: TRBV7-9
d_call: .
clone_size: .
cdr3_nt: TGTGCCAGCAGCTTTGGGGGCCCTTATAGCAATCAGCCCCAGCATTTT
cdr3_aa: CASSFGGPYSNQPQHF

j_call: TRBJ2-3
v_call: TRBV11-2
d_call: TRBD2
clone_size: .
cdr3_nt: TGTGCCAGCAGCTTAGATCTAAAGCGGGGGGGCCGGGTAGGAGATACGCAGTATTTT
cdr3_aa: CASSLDLKRGGRVGDTQYF

j_call: TRBJ2-1
v_call: TRBV19
d_call: .
clone_size: .
cdr3_nt: TGTGCCAGTAGTTTATTTTTCAGGCGTGAGCAGTTCTTC
cdr3_aa: CASSLFFRREQFF

j_call: TRBJ2-5
v_call: TRBV5-1
d_call: .
clone_size: .
cdr3_nt: TGCGCCAGCAGCTTGAGGCAGGGGTCAGAGACCCAGTACTTC
cdr3_aa: CASSLRQGSETQYF

j_call: TRBJ2-3
v_call: TRBV30
d_call: TRBD2
clone_size: once
cdr3_nt: TGTGCCTGGAGTGGGCTAGCGGGGACCACAGATACGCAGTATTTT
cdr3_aa: CAWSGLAGTTDTQYF

j_call: TRBJ1-3
v_call: TRBV6-2/TRBV6-3
d_call: .
clone_size: few
cdr3_nt: TGTGCCAGCAGTCGGAGCTCTGGAAACACCATATATTTT
cdr3_aa: CASSRSSGNTIYF

j_call: TRBJ1-3
v_call: TRBV21-1
d_call: .
clone_size: once
cdr3_nt: TGTGCCAGCAGCCAAGAGGCTAGGTCTGGAAACACCATATATTTT
cdr3_aa: CASSQEARSGNTIYF

j_call: TRBJ2-2
v_call: TRBV5-1
d_call: .
clone_size: .
cdr3_nt: TGCGCCAGCAGCTCCATAGCGGACACGAACACCGGGGAGCTGTTTTTT
cdr3_aa: CASSSIADTNTGELFF

j_call: TRBJ1-2
v_call: TRBV7-3
d_call: TRBD1
clone_size: few
cdr3_nt: TGTGCCAGCAGCTTAACCTCAGGGGGCGATGGCTACACCTTC
cdr3_aa: CASSLTSGGDGYTF

j_call: TRBJ1-3
v_call: TRBV14
d_call: .
clone_size: .
cdr3_nt: TGTGCCAGCAGCTTTTACTCTGGAAACACCATATATTTT
cdr3_aa: CASSFYSGNTIYF

j_call: TRBJ2-1
v_call: TRBV9
d_call: .
clone_size: .
cdr3_nt: TGTGCCAGCAGCGTTAGCGGTACGGGATACAATGAGCAGTTCTTC
cdr3_aa: CASSVSGTGYNEQFF

j_call: TRBJ2-2
v_call: TRBV7-9
d_call: TRBD1
clone_size: once
cdr3_nt: TGTGCCAGCAGCCCCCCCCGGGACAGGGGCCACACCGGGGAGCTGTTTTTT
cdr3_aa: CASSPPRDRGHTGELFF

j_call: TRBJ2-7
v_call: TRBV27
d_call: TRBD2
clone_size: few
cdr3_nt: TGTGCCAGCAGTGAGGCGACTAGCGGGACCTATTACGAGCAGTACTTC
cdr3_aa: CASSEATSGTYYEQYF

j_call: TRBJ2-7
v_call: TRBV2
d_call: TRBD1
clone_size: .
cdr3_nt: TGTGCCAGCAGTGAAGCGCTTCAGGGACAGGGGACCTACGAGCAGTACTTC
cdr3_aa: CASSEALQGQGTYEQYF

j_call: TRBJ1-3
v_call: TRBV7-3
d_call: .
clone_size: .
cdr3_nt: TGTGCCAGCAGCTTATCCGGGGCTGGAAACACCATATATTTT
cdr3_aa: CASSLSGAGNTIYF

j_call: TRBJ1-2
v_call: TRBV7-9
d_call: .
clone_size: .
cdr3_nt: TGTGCCAGCAGACCGAGAAGTACAGAAGGCTACACCTTC
cdr3_aa: CASRPRSTEGYTF

j_call: TRBJ1-3
v_call: TRBV12-3/TRBV12-4
d_call: .
clone_size: .
cdr3_nt: TGTGCCAGCAGTTCCGGGTACACCATATATTTT
cdr3_aa: CASSSGYTIYF

j_call: TRBJ2-7
v_call: TRBV21-1
d_call: .
clone_size: .
cdr3_nt: TGTGCCAGCAGCCCCCCTGGGAGCGGTTCGGTCTACGAGCAGTACTTC
cdr3_aa: CASSPPGSGSVYEQYF

j_call: TRBJ1-4
v_call: TRBV30
d_call: .
clone_size: .
cdr3_nt: TGTGCCTGGAACGGGTTTAATGAAAAACTGTTTTTT
cdr3_aa: CAWNGFNEKLFF

j_call: TRBJ1-2
v_call: TRBV27
d_call: TRBD1
clone_size: .
cdr3_nt: TGTGCCAGCAGAAAACAGGGGGGCTATGGCTACACCTTC
cdr3_aa: CASRKQGGYGYTF

j_call: TRBJ2-5
v_call: TRBV7-3
d_call: TRBD2
clone_size: .
cdr3_nt: TGTGCCAGCAGTTGGACTAGCGGAGAGACCCAGTACTTC
cdr3_aa: CASSWTSGETQYF

j_call: TRBJ1-2
v_call: TRBV13
d_call: TRBD1
clone_size: once
cdr3_nt: TGTGCCAGCAGCTTAGAGGCCAGGGGGAACTATGGCTACACCTTC
cdr3_aa: CASSLEARGNYGYTF

j_call: TRBJ2-7
v_call: TRBV27
d_call: TRBD1
clone_size: .
cdr3_nt: TGTGCCACCAAACGGACAGGGGGCTTGTACGAGCAGTACTTC
cdr3_aa: CATKRTGGLYEQYF

j_call: TRBJ2-7
v_call: TRBV9
d_call: TRBD2
clone_size: .
cdr3_nt: TGTGCCAGCAGTGCGGCTAGCGGTAGATACGAGCAGTACTTC
cdr3_aa: CASSAASGRYEQYF

j_call: TRBJ1-2
v_call: TRBV11-3
d_call: TRBD1
clone_size: once
cdr3_nt: TGTGCCAGCAGCCCCCGGACAGGGGGCGACTATGGCTACACCTTC
cdr3_aa: CASSPRTGGDYGYTF

j_call: TRBJ2-6
v_call: TRBV7-2
d_call: TRBD1
clone_size: .
cdr3_nt: TGTGCCAGCAGCCTAACAGGGGGCGCCCGCTCTGGGGCCAACGTCCTGACTTTC
cdr3_aa: CASSLTGGARSGANVLTF

j_call: TRBJ2-7
v_call: TRBV4-2
d_call: TRBD2
clone_size: .
cdr3_nt: TGTGCCAGCAGCCATAATAGCGGGGACTCCTACGAGCAGTACTTC
cdr3_aa: CASSHNSGDSYEQYF

j_call: TRBJ1-2
v_call: TRBV9
d_call: .
clone_size: .
cdr3_nt: TGTGCCAGCAGCGTAGAGGGAGACTATGGCTACACCTTC
cdr3_aa: CASSVEGDYGYTF

j_call: TRBJ1-6
v_call: TRBV28
d_call: TRBD1
clone_size: .
cdr3_nt: TGTGCCAGTGTCGACAGGGGATCTATGTTTAATTCACCCCTCCACTTT
cdr3_aa: CASVDRGSMFNSPLHF

j_call: TRBJ2-7
v_call: TRBV20-1
d_call: .
clone_size: .
cdr3_nt: TGCAGTGCTAGTTTACCCCTGACTAGCTACGAGCAGTACTTC
cdr3_aa: CSASLPLTSYEQYF

j_call: TRBJ2-2
v_call: TRBV6-5
d_call: TRBD1
clone_size: .
cdr3_nt: TGTGCCAGCAGTTACGGGACAGGGGGCGGGACCGGGGAGCTGTTTTTT
cdr3_aa: CASSYGTGGGTGELFF

j_call: TRBJ1-3
v_call: TRBV7-2
d_call: TRBD1
clone_size: .
cdr3_nt: TGTGCCAGCAGCTTAGATAGCGGACAGGGGGGAAACACCATATATTTT
cdr3_aa: CASSLDSGQGGNTIYF

j_call: TRBJ1-2
v_call: TRBV5-4
d_call: .
clone_size: .
cdr3_nt: TGTGCCAGCAGCTCCGCTAAGGACAGAGATAACTATGGCTACACCTTC
cdr3_aa: CASSSAKDRDNYGYTF